Below are 4 T cell receptor beta chains sequenced from a single sample in a study of blood T cell repertoires in COVID-19. Method: immunoSEQ multiplex PCR; TCRdb's copy keeps in-frame clones and lacks some. The table has about 33,000 clones, around 85% seen once; the top ten hold just over 5.5%. Material for sequencing was peripheral blood. The source of these receptors is a woman aged 80 or over with active or convalescent COVID-19.

A word on this clone: Other DNA variants within this sample encode the same CDR3. This chain connects TRBV28 to TRBJ2-3, with D perhaps matching TRBD2 (6 bases). This CDR3 contains 14 residues. Germline CDR1 MDHEN, CDR2 SYDVKM. V was trimmed by 3 bases and J by 1 base, leaving 8 bases between them. The CDR3 bases are TGTGCCAGCAGTTTTGTAGCGGGCACAGATACGCAGTATTTT. Amino acids: CASSFVAGTDTQYF.

The chain links TRBV5-1 to TRBJ2-7, with 9 bases matching TRBD2. The CDR3 sequence is 15 residues long. V gave up 1 base and J gave up 5 bases; unmatched junction bases: 7. CDR1 SGHRS and CDR2 YFSETQ come from the germline V gene. The CDR3 here is CASSLLAGGSNEQYF. The CDR3 nucleotides are TGCGCCAGCAGCTTGCTGGCGGGAGGGTCGAACGAGCAGTACTTC. The full variable domain, its missing parts supplied by reference TRBV5-1 and TRBJ2-7, is KAGVTQTPRYLIKTRGQQVTLSCSPISGHRSVSWYQQTPGQGLQFLFEYFSETQRNKGNFPGRFSGRQFSNSRSEMNVSTLELGDSALYLCASSLLAGGSNEQYFGPGTRLTVT.

J is TRBJ2-1 and V is TRBV4-2; a weak D match, TRBD1 (6 bases). CDR3 length: 14 residues. V lost 5 bases and J 5 bases, leaving 13 bases between the germline ends. CDR1 is LGHNA and CDR2 is YNFKEQ in the germline V gene. CDR3 region: CASSTSTGNNEQFF. CDR3 DNA: TGTGCCAGCAGCACTTCGACAGGAAACAATGAGCAGTTCTTC.

The V and J genes are TRBV19 and TRBJ2-3; 8 nucleotides align to TRBD2. The CDR3 has 16 residues. The germline V gene has CDR1 LNHDA and CDR2 SQIVND (reference sequence). J gave up 3 bases and V 6 bases, and 11 bases lay outside the gene matches. The CDR3 bases are TGTGCCAGTAGGACTACGGGGGGGGCGCAGACAGATACGCAGTATTTT. This codes for CASRTTGGAQTDTQYF.